A selection of T cell receptor beta chains follows, all from one sample in a study of cytomegalovirus exposure and HLA in healthy donors. Using immunoSEQ multiplex PCR, the repertoire was profiled, and TCRdb retains in-frame clones only, with some absent. The sample shows 140,000 to 150,000 clones, over 70% of them seen only once. The sequencing sample was made of PBMCs. The receptor set was obtained from a woman in her thirties or forties in good health and CMV-seropositive. Both conserved end residues are part of each CDR3. A D gene is named only where the DNA matches it firmly. Clone sizes are given selectively: once, few, many, or a class where the clone is expanded.

J: TRBJ2-2; V: TRBV5-1; D: TRBD2; size: once; DNA: TGCGCCAGCAGCTTTTCCGGGGGGGCCACCGGGGAGCTGTTTTTT; CDR3: CASSFSGGATGELFF
J: TRBJ1-2; V: TRBV5-4; D: NA; size: NA; DNA: TGTGCCAGCAGCTTGTATGGCAGGGTCTATGGCTACACCTTC; CDR3: CASSLYGRVYGYTF
J: TRBJ2-4; V: TRBV5-4; D: TRBD1; size: NA; DNA: TGTGCCAGCAGCAACGAACAGGGGGCGGGTAACATTCAGTACTTC; CDR3: CASSNEQGAGNIQYF
J: TRBJ2-7; V: TRBV9; D: NA; size: NA; DNA: TGTGCCAGCAGCGTAGCTACCGTTGGAGGCGAGCAGTACTTC; CDR3: CASSVATVGGEQYF
J: TRBJ1-3; V: TRBV5-1; D: NA; size: NA; DNA: TGCGCCAGCAGCTTGGCCGGGACACGGATCTCTGGAAACACCATATATTTT; CDR3: CASSLAGTRISGNTIYF
J: TRBJ1-1; V: TRBV10-2; D: NA; size: NA; DNA: TGCGCCAGCAGTATAACTAGATTCAGGGAGGATGGGACTGAAGCTTTCTTT; CDR3: CASSITRFREDGTEAFF
J: TRBJ2-7; V: TRBV2; D: NA; size: NA; DNA: TGTGCCATTGCCCGGGTTAACGAGCAGTACTTC; CDR3: CAIARVNEQYF
J: TRBJ2-3; V: TRBV2; D: TRBD2; size: NA; DNA: TGTGCCAGCAGGAAAGCGGGGCTGCCCGGAGATACGCAGTATTTT; CDR3: CASRKAGLPGDTQYF
J: TRBJ1-2; V: TRBV9; D: NA; size: NA; DNA: TGTGCCAGCACCGGGGGCTACACCTTC; CDR3: CASTGGYTF
J: TRBJ2-1; V: TRBV10-1; D: NA; size: NA; DNA: TGCGCCAGCAGAGCGGGACATACCTACAATGAGCAGTTCTTC; CDR3: CASRAGHTYNEQFF
J: TRBJ2-7; V: TRBV6-1; D: TRBD2; size: NA; DNA: TGTGCCAGCAGGACTAGCGGGGGGTCCTTCTACGAGCAGTACTTC; CDR3: CASRTSGGSFYEQYF
J: TRBJ1-5; V: TRBV9; D: NA; size: NA; DNA: TGTGCCAGCAGCGTAGACGGTTATAGCAATCAGCCCCAGCATTTT; CDR3: CASSVDGYSNQPQHF
J: TRBJ2-5; V: TRBV12-5; D: TRBD2; size: NA; DNA: TGTGCTAGTGGTTTGCAAGCGGGGGGGAAGGAGACCCAGTACTTC; CDR3: CASGLQAGGKETQYF
J: TRBJ1-6; V: TRBV5-4; D: TRBD1; size: NA; DNA: TGTGCCAGCAGCGAATCACAGGGGGCTAGGTATTCACCCCTCCACTTT; CDR3: CASSESQGARYSPLHF
J: TRBJ1-3; V: TRBV9; D: NA; size: NA; DNA: TGTGCCAGCAGCGTAGCTCCCAGTTTGGGAGACACCATATATTTT; CDR3: CASSVAPSLGDTIYF
J: TRBJ2-7; V: TRBV27; D: NA; size: few; DNA: TGTGCCAGCAGTTTTCAACAGTACTTC; CDR3: CASSFQQYF
J: TRBJ1-1; V: TRBV6-5; D: NA; size: NA; DNA: TGTGCCAGCTTATTTGGTGGGGCAGCGAACACTGAAGCTTTCTTT; CDR3: CASLFGGAANTEAFF
J: TRBJ2-1; V: TRBV5-1; D: NA; size: NA; DNA: TGCGCCAGCAACCTACAGGGCACGGGGAATGAGCAGTTCTTC; CDR3: CASNLQGTGNEQFF
J: TRBJ1-6; V: TRBV9; D: TRBD1; size: once; DNA: TGTGCCAGCAGCGGACAGGGAAGTTCACCCCTCCACTTT; CDR3: CASSGQGSSPLHF
J: TRBJ2-7; V: TRBV4-1; D: NA; size: NA; DNA: TGCGCCAGCAGCCACAACCAGGGGTACGAGCAGTACTTC; CDR3: CASSHNQGYEQYF
J: TRBJ1-6; V: TRBV5-1; D: NA; size: few; DNA: TGCGCCAGCAGCTTGTACGGGGGTGGTAATTCACCCCTCCACTTT; CDR3: CASSLYGGGNSPLHF
J: TRBJ2-1; V: TRBV10-2; D: TRBD2; size: once; DNA: TGCGCCAGCGGAAGCTCTGGGACTAGCGGGGGAACCTACAATGAGCAGTTCTTC; CDR3: CASGSSGTSGGTYNEQFF
J: TRBJ2-7; V: TRBV29-1; D: TRBD1; size: NA; DNA: TGCAGCGTTTCTCGGACAGGGGGCTACGAGCAGTACTTC; CDR3: CSVSRTGGYEQYF
J: TRBJ2-5; V: TRBV15; D: TRBD2; size: NA; DNA: TGTGCCACCAGCAGAGGGCGGGGGGAGACCCAGTACTTC; CDR3: CATSRGRGETQYF
J: TRBJ1-1; V: TRBV6-6; D: NA; size: NA; DNA: TGTGCCAGCAGACCCCCGGGGGTGAACACTGAAGCTTTCTTT; CDR3: CASRPPGVNTEAFF
J: TRBJ1-5; V: TRBV4-1; D: NA; size: NA; DNA: TGCGCCAGCAGCCAAGAGGGGTGGGGGGGGCCCCAGCATTTT; CDR3: CASSQEGWGGPQHF
J: TRBJ2-1; V: TRBV18; D: TRBD2; size: NA; DNA: TGTGCCAGCTCTCAACCACAGTCTAGCGGGTACAATGAGCAGTTCTTC; CDR3: CASSQPQSSGYNEQFF
J: TRBJ1-4; V: TRBV5-1; D: NA; size: NA; DNA: TGCGCCAGCAGGCTCTCAGGCGCAACTAATGAAAAACTGTTTTTT; CDR3: CASRLSGATNEKLFF
J: TRBJ1-4; V: TRBV5-1; D: NA; size: NA; DNA: TGCGCCAGCAGCTTGTCGGGAGCTAATGAAAAACTGTTTTTT; CDR3: CASSLSGANEKLFF
J: TRBJ2-1; V: TRBV5-4; D: TRBD2; size: NA; DNA: TGTGCCAGCAGCCGCGGGACTACTTACTCCTACAATGAGCAGTTCTTC; CDR3: CASSRGTTYSYNEQFF
J: TRBJ2-2; V: TRBV5-4; D: NA; size: few; DNA: TGTGCCAGCAGCCCAGGTGGGGGGGGCGCATTGACCGGGGAGCTGTTTTTT; CDR3: CASSPGGGGALTGELFF
J: TRBJ2-7; V: TRBV5-4; D: NA; size: NA; DNA: TGTGCCAGCAGCTTTGGCCAGGGGATACACGAGCAGTACTTC; CDR3: CASSFGQGIHEQYF
J: TRBJ2-1; V: TRBV27; D: TRBD1; size: once; DNA: TGTGCCAGCAGTTCCCTTACAGGGGGCTCCTACAATGAGCAGTTCTTC; CDR3: CASSSLTGGSYNEQFF
J: TRBJ2-7; V: TRBV9; D: TRBD1; size: few; DNA: TGTGCCAGCAGCGTAGGGACAGGGGGAAACTACGAGCAGTACTTC; CDR3: CASSVGTGGNYEQYF
J: TRBJ1-1; V: TRBV28; D: TRBD1; size: NA; DNA: TGTGCCAGCAGTTTATTTTCGACAGGGGGCACTGAAGCTTTCTTT; CDR3: CASSLFSTGGTEAFF
J: TRBJ2-5; V: TRBV7-9; D: NA; size: NA; DNA: TGTGCCAGCAGCTTAGGTAAGCGACCCACCCAAGAGACCCAGTACTTC; CDR3: CASSLGKRPTQETQYF
J: TRBJ1-5; V: TRBV6-4; D: TRBD1; size: NA; DNA: TGTGCCAGCAGTGACTCGGACAGGGACAATCAGCCCCAGCATTTT; CDR3: CASSDSDRDNQPQHF
J: TRBJ1-3; V: TRBV27; D: NA; size: NA; DNA: TGTGCCAGCAGTTTAGCGGGAGGATCTGGAAACACCATATATTTT; CDR3: CASSLAGGSGNTIYF
J: TRBJ1-2; V: TRBV7-9; D: NA; size: once; DNA: TGTGCCACCGACATCTCACAGGGATATGGCTACACCTTC; CDR3: CATDISQGYGYTF
J: TRBJ1-3; V: TRBV2; D: NA; size: few; DNA: TGTGCCAGCAGTGATGGGCTCTCTGGAAACACCATATATTTT; CDR3: CASSDGLSGNTIYF
J: TRBJ1-4; V: TRBV14; D: NA; size: NA; DNA: TGTGCCAGCAGCCAAGAAAGGGGCAGGGCTCGAAAACTGTTTTTT; CDR3: CASSQERGRARKLFF